This paragraph covers one TCR beta chain sequence. This record belongs to a study of T cells after yellow fever vaccination. Germline V CDR1 and CDR2: SGHTA, FQGTGA. J gave up 6 bases and V 5 bases, and 5 bases lay outside the gene matches. CDR3 size: 13 residues. TCRdb reprocessed the 5' RACE reads with MiXCR, giving one entry per CDR3 protein. The repertoire holds fewer than 500,000 distinct CDR3 sequences, about 19% seen once, with roughly a sixth in the top ten. J is TRBJ1-2 and V is TRBV7-3, with 8 nucleotides matching TRBD1. The TCR comes from a man younger than 30 who received the YFV17D yellow fever vaccine. The sequenced sample was PBMCs, obtained before the yellow fever booster vaccination. The CDR3 DNA sequence: TGTGCCAGCAGCCCGACAGGGGTTAATGGCTACACCTTC. Residues: CASSPTGVNGYTF. Looking up the rest from reference TRBV7-3 and TRBJ1-2 gives the full variable domain: GAGVSQTPSNKVTEKGKYVELRCDPISGHTALYWYRQSLGQGPEFLIYFQGTGAADDSGLPNDRFFAVRPEGSVSTLKIQRTERGDSAVYLCASSPTGVNGYTFGSGTRLTVV.